This TCR beta chain was retrieved from a study of blood T cell repertoires in COVID-19. Original data processing: Quantification of nucleated cells was approximated via reference gene primer amplification. The repertoire was sequenced with immunoSEQ multiplex PCR; TCRdb's copy has only in-frame clones and lacks some. Clone size and the V and J calls come from that table; the DNA yielded D and trimming. Among over 100,000 clones listed, approximately 84% were seen once. The CDR3 runs 13 residues. The V segment lost 3 bases and the J segment 7 bases; nucleotides outside the gene matches: 7. Germline V lookup: CDR1 GTSNPN, CDR2 SVGIG (reference sequence).

The TCR originated in a middle-aged man with active or convalescent COVID-19. Source material: peripheral blood. The chain combines TRBV30 with TRBJ1-2, with 8 bases aligning to TRBD1. CDR3 sequence reads: CAWRDRERGGYTF. In nucleotides, the CDR3 is TGTGCCTGGAGGGACAGGGAGAGAGGTGGCTACACCTTC.